This T cell receptor (beta chain) comes out of a study of post-analysis software for immune sequencing data. Background on the study: Disease courses included relapsing-remitting, secondary progressive and progressive-relapsing multiple sclerosis.

A word on this clonotype: The antigen remains undetermined.

V shed 7 bases and J shed 5 bases, with 14 bases lying between them. Looked up from germline, CDR1 is LNHDA and CDR2 is SQIVND (reference sequence). The CDR3 consists of 13 residues. Study-wide results and caveats: Batch-mates among the samples co-clustered strongly by F measure. Multiple sclerosis patients showed significantly lower normalized Chao1 diversity than controls did. In patients, about 5 TRBV segments were more frequent than in controls, with TRBV5-6, TRBV5-1 and TRBV20-1 among them.

cDNA libraries for TCR beta contained unique molecular identifiers. T cells numbering roughly 0.85 to 11 million gave rise to some 500,000 cDNA molecules. Each CDR3 protein is one row after TCRdb ran MiXCR on the PCR reads. This table holds roughly 540,000 distinct CDR3 sequences, 34% found once. The clonotype was recovered from a girl aged 2 to 17 with multiple sclerosis. The sequenced sample consisted of blood. The chain carries TRBV19 and TRBJ1-1; no clear D. CDR3 region: CASTMGSKTEAFF. The CDR3 DNA follows: TGTGCCAGTACAATGGGATCCAAAACTGAAGCTTTCTTT.